The 2 T cell receptor beta chains listed next were all sequenced from one sample in a study of tumor T cells in aggressive B-cell lymphoma. Profiled with immunoSEQ multiplex PCR; TCRdb holds only in-frame clones, not every one. The sample holds approximately 5,300 clones, about 88% seen once. The sample taken for sequencing was tumor tissue. These receptor sequences come from an adult with diffuse large B cell lymphoma.

This chain connects TRBV5-1 to TRBJ2-5; 8 nucleotides line up with TRBD2. V gave up 2 bases and J gave up 1 base; unmatched junction bases: 4. Germline CDR1 and CDR2: SGHRS and YFSETQ. The CDR3 consists of 15 residues. CDR3 residues: CASSFAGGRQETQYF. As DNA, the CDR3 is TGCGCCAGCAGCTTCGCGGGGGGTCGCCAAGAGACCCAGTACTTC.

The V and J genes are TRBV6-5 and TRBJ1-3; D call uncertain. The CDR3 covers 14 residues. Germline CDR1 is MNHEY and CDR2 is SVGAGI. V lost 4 bases to trimming and J lost 0 bases, with 7 bases between them. CDR3 sequence reads: CASSSGISGNTIYF. The CDR3, as DNA: TGTGCCAGCAGTTCGGGGATCTCTGGAAACACCATATATTTT.